The 4 T cell receptor beta chains below were found in one sample sequenced in a study of T cell responses to AZD1222 COVID-19 vaccine. Repertoires were generated with immunoSEQ multiplex PCR, while TCRdb's copy carries only in-frame clones and drops some. The sample consists of fewer than 200,000 clones, approximately 93% of them appearing once. The sample in question was peripheral blood, obtained 28 days after the second AZD1222 dose. The receptors derive from an adult who received the AZD1222 COVID-19 vaccine.

V is TRBV19 and J is TRBJ2-2, with a tentative D call TRBD1 (5 bases). Trimming removed 5 bases from V and 1 base from J, with 8 bases in between. The CDR3 runs to 14 residues. Per germline, CDR1 LNHDA and CDR2 SQIVND (reference sequence). CDR3 nucleotides: TGTGCCAGTAGTTGGCAGGGGAACACCGGGGAGCTGTTTTTT. Translated: CASSWQGNTGELFF.

J is TRBJ2-7 and V is TRBV7-6; 9 nucleotides line up with TRBD1. This CDR3 has 16 amino acids. J was trimmed by 0 bases and V by 5 bases; bases with no gene match: 8. Per germline, CDR1 SGHVS and CDR2 FNYEAQ. In nucleotides, the CDR3 is TGTGCCAGCAGCCCAGTGACAGGGGGGAGCTCCTACGAGCAGTACTTC. Residues: CASSPVTGGSSYEQYF.

V and J are TRBV19 and TRBJ2-1; 9 nucleotides line up with TRBD1. V shed 6 bases and J 6 bases; nucleotides not matched to a gene: 6. The germline gives CDR1 LNHDA, CDR2 SQIVND (reference sequence). CDR3 length: 14 residues. CDR3 sequence reads: CASSDRGRTNEQFF. Written as DNA, the CDR3 is TGTGCCAGTAGCGACAGGGGGAGGACCAATGAGCAGTTCTTC.

The chain is built from TRBV18 and TRBJ2-3; D may be TRBD2 (5 bases). From germline, CDR1 is KGHSH and CDR2 LQKENI. The germline V and J ends were trimmed by 3 bases and 9 bases, with 22 bases remaining between them. This CDR3 is 16 amino acids long. As DNA, the CDR3 is TGTGCCAGCTCACCCGGCGTTGCAACTAGAGGGCCCACGCAGTATTTT. It specifies CASSPGVATRGPTQYF.